A single sample gave rise to the 27 T cell receptor beta chains below, sequenced in a study of control samples from healthy donors and cancer patients. Profiled with immunoSEQ multiplex PCR; TCRdb holds only in-frame clones, not every one. The data show 150,000 to 200,000 clones, around 88% seen once. The sample taken for sequencing was blood. The receptor source for this set is a woman in her twenties or thirties in good health.

The chain combines TRBV19 with TRBJ1-4; D gene unclear. The germline V gene has CDR1 LNHDA and CDR2 SQIVND (reference sequence). V was trimmed by 2 bases and J by 4 bases, leaving 17 bases between them. The CDR3 is 17 amino acids. The CDR3: CASSIQKAGSRNEKLFF. The CDR3, as DNA: TGTGCCAGTAGTATACAAAAAGCCGGTTCCCGTAATGAAAAACTGTTTTTT.

The rearrangement joins TRBV6-5 to TRBJ1-6, with 9 bases lining up with TRBD1. From germline, CDR1 is MNHEY and CDR2 SVGAGI. This CDR3 is built from 14 residues. Germline trimming cut 4 bases from V and 10 bases from J; bases unmatched to any gene: 5. In DNA, the CDR3 is TGTGCCAGCAGTTCGGGACAGGGTGGATCACCCCTCCACTTT. Translated, it gives CASSSGQGGSPLHF.

V usage is TRBV7-9 and J usage is TRBJ2-5, with unresolved D. The CDR3 runs 11 residues. Germline V gene data show CDR1 as SEHNR and CDR2 as FQNEAQ (reference sequence). Deletions cut 8 bases from V and 2 bases from J, with 6 bases between. CDR3: CASARQETQYF. In nucleotides, the CDR3 is TGTGCCAGCGCCCGACAAGAGACCCAGTACTTC.

This clone was observed a single time. The chain joins TRBV5-4 to TRBJ2-1, with 8 bases lining up with TRBD2. Trimming at V came to 3 bases and at J to 8 bases, leaving 13 bases not matched to a gene. CDR1 and CDR2 (germline): SGHNT, YYREEE (reference sequence). The CDR3 is made up of 16 amino acids. In DNA form, the CDR3 reads TGTGCCAGCAGCTACGGGAGGGGGGGAAACCCGCATGAGCAGTTCTTC. Translation: CASSYGRGGNPHEQFF.

The CDR3 coding sequence is TGTGCCAGCAGGCCCCGGACTAGCGGGAGCTCCTACGAGCAGTACTTC. Translation gives CASRPRTSGSSYEQYF. The chain is built from TRBV28 and TRBJ2-7, with 13 bases that match TRBD2. CDR3 length: 16 amino acids. V shed 6 bases, J shed 0 bases, and the junction held 5 bases outside the gene matches. Germline values: CDR1 MDHEN, CDR2 SYDVKM.

The chain recombines TRBV15 with TRBJ2-3; TRBD1 matches at 7 bases. Germline values: CDR1 LNHNV, CDR2 YYDKDF (reference sequence). The CDR3 is 16 amino acids. J was trimmed by 5 bases and V by 0 bases; bases with no gene match: 8. This chain's CDR3 is CATSRDRGQDRDTQYF. Written as DNA, the CDR3 is TGTGCCACCAGCAGAGATCGAGGACAGGATAGAGATACGCAGTATTTT.

V is TRBV10-3 and J is TRBJ2-2; D is unresolved. Deletions cut 6 bases from V and 5 bases from J, with 13 bases between. This CDR3 is 14 amino acids long. The germline V gene has CDR1 ENHRY and CDR2 SYGVKD. The CDR3 loop is CAIRKDGETGELFF. CDR3 bases: TGTGCCATCAGGAAGGATGGAGAAACCGGGGAGCTGTTTTTT.

The chain links TRBV18 to TRBJ2-3; D unclear. This CDR3 has 13 residues. Looked up from germline, CDR1 is KGHSH and CDR2 is LQKENI. V lost 4 bases and J lost 4, with 9 bases in between. DNA of the CDR3: TGTGCCAGCTCACTCGGAAAGGCAGATACGCAGTATTTT. Translated: CASSLGKADTQYF.

This clone showed up just once. The chain couples TRBV7-8 to TRBJ2-1; D call uncertain. Trimming shortened V by 5 bases and J by 1 base, and 12 bases separated the two germline ends. This CDR3 spans 15 amino acids. Germline V gene data show CDR1 as SGHVS and CDR2 as FQNEAQ. The CDR3 DNA reads as TGTGCCAGCAGCGAACTTCTAGGTTCCTACAATGAGCAGTTCTTC. It translates to CASSELLGSYNEQFF. The complete variable domain, with remaining parts taken from reference TRBV7-8 and TRBJ2-1, reads GAGVSQSPRYKVAKRGQDVALRCDPISGHVSLFWYQQALGQGPEFLTYFQNEAQLDKSGLPSDRFFAERPEGSVSTLKIQRTQQEDSAVYLCASSELLGSYNEQFFGPGTRLTVL.

This sequence joins TRBV5-1 and TRBJ1-1; D is ambiguous. Germline CDR1 is SGHRS and CDR2 is YFSETQ. The CDR3 spans 15 residues. With 0 bases removed from V and 5 bases from J, the gap between germline ends came to 14 bases. The CDR3 region is CASSLASGMGTEAFF. CDR3 DNA: TGCGCCAGCAGCTTGGCCAGCGGGATGGGGACTGAAGCTTTCTTT. Supplemented by reference TRBV5-1 and TRBJ1-1, the full variable domain reads KAGVTQTPRYLIKTRGQQVTLSCSPISGHRSVSWYQQTPGQGLQFLFEYFSETQRNKGNFPGRFSGRQFSNSRSEMNVSTLELGDSALYLCASSLASGMGTEAFFGQGTRLTVV.

The V call is TRBV4-1, the J call TRBJ2-3; D not certain. This CDR3 comprises 15 residues. Trimming removed 2 bases at V and 1 base at J, with 10 bases between. Germline V gene sequence: CDR1 MGHRA, CDR2 YSYEKL. The CDR3 loop is CASSQRLPGTDTQYF. The CDR3, as DNA: TGCGCCAGCAGCCAACGGCTACCAGGCACAGATACGCAGTATTTT.

This chain joins TRBV19 and TRBJ2-7; no reliable D call. Germline V CDR1 and CDR2: LNHDA, SQIVND (reference sequence). The CDR3 totals 13 residues. Trimming cost V 1 base and J 1 base, with 5 bases left between them. CDR3 in DNA: TGTGCCAGTAGTATAGGGCAGTCCTACGAGCAGTACTTC. This encodes CASSIGQSYEQYF.

The V and J genes are TRBV7-8 and TRBJ2-7; D is undetermined. The V end lost 1 base, the J end lost 6 bases, and 10 bases lay between the germline ends. CDR3 size: 13 residues. Germline V gene sequence: CDR1 SGHVS, CDR2 FQNEAQ. CDR3 amino acids: CASSLEVVGEQYF. For the CDR3, the DNA is TGTGCCAGCAGCTTAGAGGTGGTCGGCGAGCAGTACTTC.

J is TRBJ2-5 and V is TRBV7-9; tentative D call: TRBD2 (5 bases). CDR3 length: 16 residues. The ends were cut back, 3 bases at V and 0 bases at J, with 14 bases in the middle. Germline CDR1 reads SEHNR; CDR2 reads FQNEAQ (reference sequence). The DNA for the CDR3 is TGTGCCAGCAGCTTTTCCCAAGCGGACTACCAAGAGACCCAGTACTTC. It yields the protein CASSFSQADYQETQYF.

The chain is built from TRBV28 and TRBJ2-3, with no clear D. Germline CDR1 reads MDHEN; CDR2 reads SYDVKM. Between the trimmed V and J ends, which lost 6 bases and 7 bases, there was a span of 11 bases. The CDR3 runs 12 residues. The CDR3 DNA is TGTGCCAGCAGCTCGTTGGGAAATACGCAGTATTTT. Its protein product is CASSSLGNTQYF.

A few counts support this clone. The chain carries TRBV7-8 and TRBJ2-5, with 11 bases lining up with TRBD2. Germline V gene lookup returns CDR1 SGHVS and CDR2 FQNEAQ. Losses at the gene ends were 1 base for V and 2 bases for J; bases not matched to a gene: 3. There are 16 residues in the CDR3. As DNA, the CDR3 is TGTGCCAGCAGCTTAGAAGTAGCGGGGGGGCAAGAGACCCAGTACTTC. Residues: CASSLEVAGGQETQYF.

The CDR3 coding sequence is TGTGCCAGCAGCTTAGGGGGCGGAGACAGCAAGAGTTCACCCCTCCACTTT. Its protein is CASSLGGGDSKSSPLHF. This chain uses TRBV7-6 with TRBJ1-6, with a tentative D call TRBD1 (5 bases). Trimming removed 1 base at V and 9 bases at J, with 19 bases between. The CDR3 has 17 residues. CDR1 and CDR2 from the germline V gene are SGHVS and FNYEAQ.

The chain couples TRBV7-2 to TRBJ2-2, with D possibly matching TRBD2 (5 bases). Germline CDR1 is SGHTA and CDR2 is FQGNSA. V was clipped by 1 base and J by 7 bases, with 13 bases between them. This CDR3 contains 15 residues. In DNA form, the CDR3 reads TGTGCCAGCAGCTTAGTTCCCAGCGGATACGGGGAGCTGTTTTTT. As protein: CASSLVPSGYGELFF.

V usage is TRBV27 and J usage is TRBJ2-4; D not resolved. Germline CDR1 is MNHEY and CDR2 is SMNVEV (reference sequence). V was pared by 9 bases and J by 0 bases, with 15 bases between. This CDR3 contains 15 residues. CDR3 in amino acids: CASAPLGSAKNIQYF. The CDR3 nucleotides are TGTGCCAGTGCCCCTTTGGGATCAGCCAAAAACATTCAGTACTTC.

The gene calls are TRBV5-6 and TRBJ1-3; D ambiguous. The CDR3 totals 15 residues. Trimming left V 2 bases short and J 2 bases short, with 11 bases between. Per the germline V gene, CDR1 is SGHDT and CDR2 is YYEEEE. CDR3 sequence (DNA): TGTGCCAGCAGCTTCACGGGCTTTCCTGGAAACACCATATATTTT. This sequence encodes CASSFTGFPGNTIYF.

About this clone: This same CDR3 is encoded by further DNA sequences in the sample. The chain couples TRBV27 to TRBJ2-1, with D perhaps matching TRBD1 (6 bases). Per the germline V gene, CDR1 is MNHEY and CDR2 is SMNVEV (reference sequence). The CDR3 sequence is 13 residues long. V dropped 6 bases and J dropped 6 bases, with 12 bases sitting between them. CDR3 nucleotides: TGTGCCAGCAGGGGGGCAGGGTCCAATGAGCAGTTCTTC. Protein product: CASRGAGSNEQFF.

This chain uses TRBV28 with TRBJ2-3, with 10 nucleotides matching TRBD2. Germline V lookup: CDR1 MDHEN, CDR2 SYDVKM. After removal of 5 bases from V and 4 bases from J, the junction contained 15 bases not matched to a gene. The length of the CDR3 is 18 residues. CDR3 DNA sequence: TGTGCCAGCAGTCCGGGGGTGGCTAGCGGGAGTAGGGCAGATACGCAGTATTTT. Translating gives CASSPGVASGSRADTQYF. Looking up the rest from reference TRBV28 and TRBJ2-3 gives the full variable domain: DVKVTQSSRYLVKRTGEKVFLECVQDMDHENMFWYRQDPGLGLRLIYFSYDVKMKEKGDIPEGYSVSREKKERFSLILESASTNQTSMYLCASSPGVASGSRADTQYFGPGTRLTVL.

The CDR3 here is CATSGRTAYNEQFF. The CDR3 bases are TGTGCCACCAGTGGGCGAACAGCTTACAATGAGCAGTTCTTC. V usage is TRBV24-1 and J usage is TRBJ2-1; D gene uncertain. V gave up 5 bases and J gave up 4 bases, with 11 bases separating them. This CDR3 has 14 residues. Per the germline V gene, CDR1 is KGHDR and CDR2 is SFDVKD.

The chain links TRBV2 to TRBJ1-6; D might be TRBD1 (6 bases). V was trimmed by 10 bases and J by 10 bases, leaving 17 bases between them. This CDR3 has 13 residues. Per the germline V gene, CDR1 is SNHLY and CDR2 is FYNNEI. Written as DNA, the CDR3 is TGTGCCACTACACAGGGCCGGGAATCACCCCTCCACTTT. Translation: CATTQGRESPLHF.

This chain links TRBV7-6 with TRBJ1-4, with a possible D match to TRBD1 (6 bases). Trimming removed 5 bases at V and 7 bases at J, with 17 bases between. This CDR3 region has 15 residues. Germline-derived CDR1 and CDR2 are SGHVS and FNYEAQ. The CDR3 DNA follows: TGTGCCAGCAGCCCCACAACAGGGATTGGTGAAAAACTGTTTTTT. Protein sequence: CASSPTTGIGEKLFF.

The chain carries TRBV18 and TRBJ2-7; D tentatively fits TRBD1 or TRBD2 (5 bases each). The CDR3 sequence is 12 residues long. Trimming stripped 5 bases from V and 6 bases from J, with 11 bases between. The germline CDR1 and CDR2 sequences are KGHSH and LQKENI. CDR3 in DNA: TGTGCCAGCTCAGCTAGAGGGGTCGAGCAGTACGTC. Its protein is CASSARGVEQYV.

The chain combines TRBV19 with TRBJ1-6; D remains ambiguous. This CDR3 spans 16 amino acids. V was cut by 5 bases and J by 7 bases, with 18 bases left in between. The germline V gene encodes CDR1 LNHDA and CDR2 SQIVND (reference sequence). The CDR3 sequence is CASSSPATGENSPLHF. DNA for the CDR3: TGTGCCAGTAGTTCCCCGGCGACGGGCGAAAATTCACCCCTCCACTTT.